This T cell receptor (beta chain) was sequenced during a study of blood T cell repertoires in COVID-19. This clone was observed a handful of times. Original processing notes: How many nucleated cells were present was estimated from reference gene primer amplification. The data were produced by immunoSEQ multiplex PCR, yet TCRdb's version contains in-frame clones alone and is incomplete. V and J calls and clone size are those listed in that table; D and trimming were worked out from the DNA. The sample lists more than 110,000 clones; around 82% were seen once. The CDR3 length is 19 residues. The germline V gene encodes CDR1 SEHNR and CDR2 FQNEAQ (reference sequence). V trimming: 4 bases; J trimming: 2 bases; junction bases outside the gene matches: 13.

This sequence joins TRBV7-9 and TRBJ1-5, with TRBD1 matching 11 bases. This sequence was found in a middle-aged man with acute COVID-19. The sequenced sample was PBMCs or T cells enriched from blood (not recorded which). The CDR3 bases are TGTGCCAGCAGCTCAGTCCCGGGACAGGGGGTTAATGGCAATCAGCCCCAGCATTTT. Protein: CASSSVPGQGVNGNQPQHF. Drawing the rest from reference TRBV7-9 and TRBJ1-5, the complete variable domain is DTGVSQNPRHKITKRGQNVTFRCDPISEHNRLYWYRQTLGQGPEFLTYFQNEAQLEKSRLLSDRFSAERPKGSFSTLEIQRTEQGDSAMYLCASSSVPGQGVNGNQPQHFGDGTRLSIL.